Included here is one T cell receptor (beta chain) sequence, with context. The antigen is unknown. The sample belongs to a study of graft-versus-host responses after intestinal transplantation. Background on the study: The whole recipient group had anti-thymocyte globulin induction followed by tacrolimus and steroids for about three years. Whole-study findings and limits: Early post-transplant HvG declines were associated with peak circulating GvH clone levels.

TCRdb's copy holds only in-frame clones and misses some; the assay was immunoSEQ multiplex PCR. The data contain about 9,800 clones, about 93% of them singletons. Sequences were derived from PBMCs, sampled approximately 47 days after intestinal transplant. This clonotype was sampled from a human patient who received an intestinal transplant, so some T cells may come from the graft donor.

CDR3 nucleotides: TGTGCCAGCAGCTTGGACAGTATAGGGGGAGAGACCCAGTACTTC. Translation gives CASSLDSIGGETQYF. The chain is built from TRBV11-1 and TRBJ2-5, with D perhaps matching TRBD1 (6 bases). This CDR3 comprises 15 residues. Germline CDR1 is SGHAT and CDR2 is FQDESV (reference sequence). Trimming stripped 3 bases from V and 4 bases from J, with 15 bases between.